These T cell receptor beta chains were read from a single sample in a study of blood T cell repertoires in COVID-19. The method was immunoSEQ multiplex PCR; TCRdb's version includes in-frame clones alone and lacks a portion of them. This table holds approximately 360,000 clones, more than 80% found once. The specimen was peripheral blood. The source is a man aged 35 to 55 with acute or convalescent COVID-19. Each CDR3 is given with its conserved first and last residue. Fields, in order: V gene, J gene, D gene, clone size, CDR3 protein, CDR3 DNA. D genes are given only for firm matches. The size of a clone is reported for some rows only, either as once, few or many, or as a class for expanded clones.

V gene: TRBV4-1; J gene: TRBJ1-2; D gene: .; clone size: .; CDR3 protein: CASRPPGTNYGYTF; CDR3 DNA: TGCGCCAGCAGGCCCCCGGGAACTAACTATGGCTACACCTTC
V gene: TRBV7-3; J gene: TRBJ1-1; D gene: .; clone size: .; CDR3 protein: CASSLDMYTEAFF; CDR3 DNA: TGTGCCAGCAGCCTCGACATGTACACTGAAGCTTTCTTT
V gene: TRBV6-5; J gene: TRBJ2-2; D gene: .; clone size: few; CDR3 protein: CASSTVGATGELFF; CDR3 DNA: TGTGCCAGCTCGACGGTGGGGGCGACCGGGGAGCTGTTTTTT
V gene: TRBV28; J gene: TRBJ1-5; D gene: TRBD1; clone size: .; CDR3 protein: CATNDRGRHQPQHF; CDR3 DNA: TGTGCCACCAACGACAGGGGGCGTCATCAGCCCCAGCATTTT
V gene: TRBV6-6; J gene: TRBJ2-1; D gene: .; clone size: .; CDR3 protein: CASSRDPSSYNEQFF; CDR3 DNA: TGTGCCAGCAGTAGAGATCCTTCCTCCTACAATGAGCAGTTCTTC
V gene: TRBV6-4; J gene: TRBJ1-2; D gene: .; clone size: .; CDR3 protein: CASSGSGIGGYTF; CDR3 DNA: TGTGCCAGCAGTGGTTCCGGGATAGGTGGCTACACCTTC
V gene: TRBV2; J gene: TRBJ1-2; D gene: TRBD1; clone size: .; CDR3 protein: CASSRLRGRSLTIGYTF; CDR3 DNA: TGTGCCAGCAGTAGACTCAGGGGGCGCTCCCTTACTATCGGCTACACCTTC
V gene: TRBV2; J gene: TRBJ2-1; D gene: TRBD2; clone size: .; CDR3 protein: CASSWRLADLLYNEQFF; CDR3 DNA: TGTGCCAGCAGCTGGAGACTAGCGGACCTATTATACAATGAGCAGTTCTTC
V gene: TRBV9; J gene: TRBJ1-4; D gene: TRBD1; clone size: .; CDR3 protein: CASSVGQGGEKLFF; CDR3 DNA: TGTGCCAGCAGCGTAGGACAGGGAGGAGAAAAACTGTTTTTT
V gene: TRBV28; J gene: TRBJ1-4; D gene: TRBD1; clone size: once; CDR3 protein: CASSPPPRDRVRELFF; CDR3 DNA: TGTGCCAGCAGTCCCCCGCCCCGGGACAGGGTGAGAGAACTGTTTTTT
V gene: TRBV4-1; J gene: TRBJ1-2; D gene: TRBD1; clone size: .; CDR3 protein: CASSHGTDYGYTF; CDR3 DNA: TGCGCCAGCAGCCATGGGACAGATTATGGCTACACCTTC
V gene: TRBV18; J gene: TRBJ2-1; D gene: TRBD1; clone size: .; CDR3 protein: CASSQGASYNEQFF; CDR3 DNA: TGTGCCAGCTCACAGGGGGCCTCCTACAATGAGCAGTTCTTC
V gene: TRBV5-1; J gene: TRBJ1-1; D gene: .; clone size: .; CDR3 protein: CASSSSGSGTEAFF; CDR3 DNA: TGCGCCAGCAGCTCGTCGGGGTCCGGCACTGAAGCTTTCTTT
V gene: TRBV6-5; J gene: TRBJ1-5; D gene: .; clone size: .; CDR3 protein: CASSRTQGFQPQHF; CDR3 DNA: TGTGCCAGCAGTCGGACGCAGGGTTTTCAGCCCCAGCATTTT